Below, 27 T cell receptor beta chains from the same sample are listed, as sequenced in a study of Graves' ophthalmopathy and Graves' hyperthyroidism. Amplification targeted the TCR beta CDR3 regions, with RNA transcripts as the source material. HTBI primers were used in a first-round RT-PCR, which preceded a second-round multiplex PCR. TCRdb analysed the multiplex PCR reads with MiXCR anew, one entry per CDR3 protein. The sample lists hundreds of thousands of distinct CDR3 sequences, roughly 15% occurring once. The sample taken for sequencing was peripheral blood. Receptors were obtained from a woman between 18 and 29 years old with stable Graves' hyperthyroidism.

This clonotype has a count of ten or more. One junction end does not reproduce the germline sequence, and a read error may be involved. The chain combines TRBV12-3 or TRBV12-4 with TRBJ1-5; tentatively, D is TRBD1 (6 bases). This CDR3 has 12 amino acids. In DNA, the CDR3 is TGCGCCAGCAGCTATACAGGGTCGCCCCAGCATTTT. Its protein is CASSYTGSPQHF.

This clonotype was seen many times. The chain recombines TRBV2 with TRBJ2-5; D call uncertain. Germline CDR1 is SNHLY and CDR2 is FYNNEI. Trimming removed 0 bases from V and 3 bases from J, with 14 bases in between. CDR3 length equals 16 residues. The CDR3, as DNA: TGTGCCAGCAGTGAAGCGCCGGCCTTCCCCGAAGAGACCCAGTACTTC. Encoded protein: CASSEAPAFPEETQYF.

In this sample, this clonotype turned up many times. The chain combines TRBV6-5 with TRBJ2-7; D uncertain. Germline CDR1 MNHEY, CDR2 SVGAGI. Trimming took 0 bases from V and 1 from J, leaving 10 bases between them. CDR3 length: 15 residues. The CDR3 protein is CASSYSTGSSYEQYF. In nucleotides, the CDR3 is TGTGCCAGCAGTTACTCGACGGGTTCTTCCTACGAGCAGTACTTC.

This clonotype was counted a few times. V is TRBV12-3 or TRBV12-4 and J is TRBJ1-5; TRBD1 is a possible D gene (5 bases). With 4 bases removed from V and 5 bases from J, the gap between germline ends came to 9 bases. The CDR3 spans 13 residues. The CDR3 region has the DNA TGTGCCAGCAGTTGGGGGGTCCATCAGCCCCAGCATTTT. This encodes CASSWGVHQPQHF.

This clonotype has a count of ten or more. This chain connects TRBV5-1 to TRBJ2-7; 7 bases match TRBD1. The CDR3 has 15 amino acids. J gave up 3 bases and V 4 bases, and 10 bases lay outside the gene matches. Looked up from germline, CDR1 is SGHRS and CDR2 is YFSETQ. This CDR3 reads CASSPRVGGIYEQYF. The CDR3 DNA sequence: TGCGCCAGCAGCCCGCGGGTAGGGGGCATCTACGAGCAGTACTTC.

The chain employs TRBV18 and TRBJ2-3, with 15 bases that match TRBD2. In germline, CDR1 is KGHSH, CDR2 LQKENI. V was clipped by 2 bases and J by 4 bases; unmatched bases: 1. The CDR3 loop spans 16 amino acids. The CDR3 nucleotides read TGTGCCAGCTCACCAGGACTAGCGGGGGGGCCAGATACGCAGTATTTT. This codes for CASSPGLAGGPDTQYF.

The chain has TRBV29-1 and TRBJ2-7; D gene uncertain. The germline V gene encodes CDR1 SQVTM and CDR2 ANQGSEA. The CDR3 spans 11 residues. Trimming shortened V by 0 bases and J by 5 bases, and 5 bases separated the two germline ends. CDR3: CSVEDSDEQYF. DNA for the CDR3: TGCAGCGTTGAAGACTCGGACGAGCAGTACTTC.

Ten or more counts support this clonotype. J is TRBJ1-5 and V is TRBV6-1; no definite D call. The length of the CDR3 is 13 residues. The V gene lost 1 base and the J gene lost 3 bases, with 4 bases spanning the gap. Germline V gene data show CDR1 as MNHNS and CDR2 as SASEGT. CDR3 coding DNA: TGTGCCAGCAGTGAAGTTATCAATCAGCCCCAGCATTTT. It yields the protein CASSEVINQPQHF.

This clonotype was seen ten or more times. V is TRBV6-2 or TRBV6-3 and J is TRBJ1-2, with a weak D call TRBD1 (5 bases). This CDR3 contains 15 residues. V was clipped by 2 bases and J by 6 bases, with 16 bases between them. From germline, CDR1 is MNHEY and CDR2 SVGEGT. The CDR3 nucleotides read TGTGCCAGCAGTTACGGAAACCTCCGACAGAATGGCTACACCTTC. Residues: CASSYGNLRQNGYTF.

Remarks on this clonotype: A junction boundary mismatches the germline segment, possibly from a read error. The gene calls are TRBV5-1 and TRBJ1-1; D is perhaps TRBD1 (6 bases). Per germline, CDR1 SGHRS and CDR2 YFSETQ. This CDR3 is 15 amino acids long. CDR3 sequence reads: CASNLGGQRNTEAFF. In DNA form, the CDR3 reads TGCGCCAGCAACTTGGGAGGACAGCGGAACACTGAAGCTTTCTTT.

Many counts were recorded for this clonotype. The rearrangement joins TRBV6-1 to TRBJ1-1, with D possibly matching TRBD1 (6 bases). V lost 2 bases, J lost 5 bases, and 12 bases lay in between. The germline V gene encodes CDR1 MNHNS and CDR2 SASEGT. The CDR3 is 14 amino acids. DNA for the CDR3: TGTGCCAGCAGTGAAACGGGGGCTGGTACTGAAGCTTTCTTT. It yields the protein CASSETGAGTEAFF.

This clonotype was recorded a few times. The genes are TRBV24-1 and TRBJ2-2; D is unresolved. The CDR3 sequence is 15 residues long. Trimming left V 1 base short and J 2 bases short, with 7 bases between. Germline CDR1 KGHDR, CDR2 SFDVKD. The CDR3 DNA is TGTGCCACCAGTGATTTAAGGGAAAACACCGGGGAGCTGTTTTTT. Encoded protein: CATSDLRENTGELFF.

This clonotype was seen many times. The rearrangement links TRBV6-5 to TRBJ1-3; D call uncertain. Trimming stripped 2 bases from V and 2 bases from J, with 10 bases between. The CDR3 is 15 amino acids. Germline V gives CDR1 MNHEY, CDR2 SVGAGI. The CDR3 spells CASSYAPSTGNTIYF. The CDR3 DNA sequence: TGTGCCAGCAGTTACGCTCCGTCTACTGGAAACACCATATATTTT.

This clonotype showed up just a few times. The chain carries TRBV28 and TRBJ1-1, with D maybe TRBD1 (5 bases). V was cut by 6 bases and J by 0 bases, with 11 bases left in between. The CDR3 spans 14 residues. The germline V gene has CDR1 MDHEN and CDR2 SYDVKM. Here the CDR3 DNA reads TGTGCCAGCAGGCGGGGCCTAATGAACACTGAAGCTTTCTTT. It specifies CASRRGLMNTEAFF.

Many counts were recorded for this clonotype. The chain combines TRBV24-1 with TRBJ2-5; D may be TRBD1 or TRBD2 (6 bases each). Germline CDR1 reads KGHDR; CDR2 reads SFDVKD. Trimming pared 4 bases from V and 6 bases from J, leaving 17 bases between. CDR3 length: 15 amino acids. In DNA form, the CDR3 reads TGTGCCACCAGTGACCCCCAATCGGGGGCCCAGACCCAGTACTTC. Protein: CATSDPQSGAQTQYF.

V usage is TRBV10-2 and J usage is TRBJ1-1; no reliable D call. Trimming stripped 5 bases from V and 7 bases from J, with 14 bases between. Germline CDR1 and CDR2: WSHSY and SAAADI. The CDR3 contains 13 residues. The CDR3 spells CASSPPGTNEAFF. The CDR3 DNA is TGCGCCAGCAGTCCTCCGGGAACAAATGAAGCTTTCTTT.

This clonotype was observed many times. The chain links TRBV24-1 to TRBJ1-2; no definite D call. Germline V lookup: CDR1 KGHDR, CDR2 SFDVKD. The CDR3 runs to 14 residues. Trimming stripped 4 bases from V and 7 bases from J, with 15 bases between. The CDR3 is CATSDAIGYRGYTF. CDR3 coding DNA: TGTGCCACCAGTGACGCCATAGGGTATCGTGGCTACACCTTC.

This clonotype turned up a few times. The chain couples TRBV12-3 or TRBV12-4 to TRBJ2-5, with D perhaps matching TRBD1 or TRBD2 (5 bases each). Trimming removed 7 bases at V and 4 bases at J, with 13 bases between. This CDR3 region has 13 residues. The CDR3 bases are TGTGCCAGCACCCCCTGGGGGTCAGAGACCCAGTACTTC. Translation gives CASTPWGSETQYF.

There are many counts of this clonotype. The chain joins TRBV29-1 to TRBJ1-1; D remains ambiguous. The V gene lost 3 bases and the J gene lost 8 bases, with 7 bases spanning the gap. This CDR3 has 10 amino acids. CDR1 and CDR2 from the germline V gene are SQVTM and ANQGSEA. CDR3 sequence: CSVEALEAFF. The CDR3 DNA is TGCAGCGTTGAGGCCTTGGAAGCTTTCTTT.

This clonotype was detected a few times. The chain has TRBV3-1 and TRBJ2-2, with 7 bases aligning to TRBD1. CDR3 length: 17 amino acids. The germline CDR1 and CDR2 sequences are LGHDT and YNNKEL (reference sequence). After removal of 5 bases from V and 4 bases from J, the junction contained 13 bases not matched to a gene. CDR3 nucleotide sequence: TGTGCCAGCAGCACCAATGACAGGGAACTCGGCACCGGGGAGCTGTTTTTT. It is translated as CASSTNDRELGTGELFF.

This clonotype occurred once. A much more abundant neighbour one base away suggests this may be a read error. The CDR3 coding sequence is TGTGCCAGCAGCTTAGATCGGTTGGCGGGGTTGGAGCAGTACTTC. Protein product: CASSLDRLAGLEQYF. This chain connects TRBV11-2 to TRBJ2-7; TRBD2 is a possible D gene (6 bases). The CDR3 spans 15 residues. Trimming removed 0 bases at V and 7 bases at J, with 16 bases between. The germline CDR1 and CDR2 sequences are SGHAT and FQNNGV.

This clonotype was seen at least ten times. It may be a read error: a sequence one base away is much more abundant. CDR3 DNA: TGTGCCAGCAGTCCATATGACACTGAAGCTTTCTTT. It codes for CASSPYDTEAFF. The chain carries TRBV6-1 and TRBJ1-1; D is unresolved. From germline, CDR1 is MNHNS and CDR2 SASEGT. The length of the CDR3 is 12 residues. With 5 bases removed from V and 3 bases from J, the gap between germline ends came to 7 bases.

This clonotype was counted at least ten times. The V call is TRBV19, the J call TRBJ2-7; TRBD1 matches 7 bases. In germline, CDR1 is LNHDA, CDR2 SQIVND (reference sequence). With 5 bases clipped from V and 0 bases from J, the junction kept 13 bases outside the gene matches. The CDR3 has 17 amino acids. CDR3 protein: CASSQGEGQRSSYEQYF. As DNA, the CDR3 is TGTGCCAGTAGTCAGGGCGAGGGACAGAGGAGCTCCTACGAGCAGTACTTC.

CDR3: CASRLSTGDGNIQYF. CDR3 bases: TGTGCCAGCAGACTATCGACAGGGGATGGAAACATTCAGTACTTC. The V call is TRBV7-9, the J call TRBJ2-4; TRBD1 agrees at 8 bases. The ends lost 6 bases at V and 6 bases at J; junction bases unmatched: 10. The CDR3 extends over 15 amino acids. Germline V lookup: CDR1 SEHNR, CDR2 FQNEAQ (reference sequence).

V and J are TRBV12-3 or TRBV12-4 and TRBJ2-5, with 8 bases identical to TRBD2. The CDR3 is 15 residues long. V shed 6 bases, J shed 6 bases, and the junction held 12 bases outside the gene matches. CDR3 sequence reads: CASRSGGADWKTQYF. The CDR3 region has the DNA TGTGCCAGCAGGTCCGGGGGGGCCGATTGGAAGACCCAGTACTTC.

The table lists this clonotype with many counts. The gene calls are TRBV19 and TRBJ1-2; possible D gene TRBD1, 5 bases. Germline V gives CDR1 LNHDA, CDR2 SQIVND (reference sequence). The CDR3 sequence is 14 residues long. Trimming stripped 7 bases from V and 6 bases from J, with 18 bases between. The CDR3 loop reads CASTLGGLGDGYTF. CDR3 sequence (DNA): TGTGCCAGTACCCTCGGAGGGTTAGGGGATGGCTACACCTTC. Variable domain in full (rest from reference TRBV19 and TRBJ1-2): DGGITQSPKYLFRKEGQNVTLSCEQNLNHDAMYWYRQDPGQGLRLIYYSQIVNDFQKGDIAEGYSVSREKKESFPLTVTSAQKNPTAFYLCASTLGGLGDGYTFGSGTRLTVV.

This clonotype was seen many times. The CDR3 loop reads CASSFKPYYGYTF. For the CDR3, the DNA is TGTGCCAGCAGCTTCAAGCCTTACTATGGCTACACCTTC. J is TRBJ1-2 and V is TRBV11-2; D gene ambiguous. Germline V lookup: CDR1 SGHAT, CDR2 FQNNGV. This CDR3 has 13 amino acids. Trimming removed 3 bases at V and 3 bases at J, with 8 bases between.